The rows below give T cell receptor beta chains drawn from one sample of a study of identical twins. TCRdb independently ran MiXCR on the 5' RACE reads; one entry per CDR3 protein. Of fewer than 500,000 distinct CDR3 sequences in the sample, 20% to 25% were seen once. This sample was also put to use in a study of T cells expressing NK-cell markers.

The sample was CD4+ T cells sorted from blood. The receptors stem from a young woman in good health. CDR3s include the opening cysteine and the closing phenylalanine or tryptophan. D genes are given only for firm matches. Clone size is shown for a subset of rows, as once, few, many or a class of expanded clone.

V	D	size	J	CDR3	DNA
TRBV20-1	TRBD1	few	TRBJ2-3	CSASTWTGVWADTQYF	TGCAGTGCTAGCACTTGGACAGGGGTATGGGCAGATACGCAGTATTTT
TRBV12-3/TRBV12-4	TRBD2	-	TRBJ2-2	CASGTSGSAGELFF	TGTGCCAGCGGGACTAGCGGGAGTGCCGGGGAGCTGTTTTTT
TRBV3-1	-	few	TRBJ2-1	CASSQDLTSEYNEQFF	TGTGCCAGCAGCCAAGATTTAACTTCCGAATACAATGAGCAGTTCTTC
TRBV20-1	TRBD2	-	TRBJ2-1	CSASPGTSGLSSYNEQFF	TGCAGTGCCAGTCCCGGGACTAGCGGTTTGAGCTCCTACAATGAGCAGTTCTTC
TRBV20-1	-	-	TRBJ2-5	CSAADYPPYF	TGCAGTGCTGCAGACTATCCCCCGTACTTC
TRBV20-1	-	-	TRBJ1-1	CSAPMGARTEAFF	TGCAGTGCTCCGATGGGGGCGAGAACTGAAGCTTTCTTT
TRBV20-1	TRBD1	-	TRBJ1-1	CSAPDRGQGSEAFF	TGCAGTGCTCCCGACCGGGGACAGGGATCTGAAGCTTTCTTT
TRBV4-2	TRBD2	-	TRBJ2-3	CASSHSLAGEGSDTQYF	TGTGCCAGCAGCCATTCCCTAGCGGGGGAAGGATCAGATACGCAGTATTTT
TRBV12-3/TRBV12-4	TRBD1	few	TRBJ2-5	CASSSWTGSQETQYF	TGTGCCAGCAGTTCGTGGACAGGGTCCCAAGAGACCCAGTACTTC
TRBV20-1	-	few	TRBJ1-2	CSAPINSGYTF	TGCAGTGCTCCCATCAACAGTGGCTACACCTTC
TRBV10-3	-	few	TRBJ2-7	CAISESGEQYF	TGTGCCATCAGTGAGTCGGGAGAGCAGTACTTC
TRBV12-3/TRBV12-4	-	few	TRBJ2-2	CASSIPGLLIVGELFF	TGTGCCAGCAGTATACCGGGACTCTTGATTGTAGGGGAGCTGTTTTTT